This TCR beta chain was recovered during a study of blood T cells in healthy people across ages. Combining a sample-barcoded 5' primer with a J-beta primer mix, a second PCR ran for roughly 7 to 11 cycles. A single record per CDR3 protein comes from TCRdb applying MiXCR to the 5' RACE reads. The sample records some 930,000 distinct CDR3 sequences, almost 30% being singletons. Per sample, no less than 5 micrograms of total RNA were extracted. CDR3 length: 15 amino acids. The ends were cut back, 7 bases at V and 11 bases at J, with 26 bases in the middle. Germline CDR1 reads SGHVS; CDR2 reads FNYEAQ. These data also featured in a second study, about T cells of mothers and their children.

This sequence originates from a woman in her forties in good health. The chain links TRBV7-6 to TRBJ2-5; maybe TRBD1 (6 bases). Sequencing used blood. Written as DNA, the CDR3 is TGTGCCAGCACCTCGGTCAGGGGAGCCTACAATGAGCAGTACTTC. It yields the protein CASTSVRGAYNEQYF.